This T cell receptor beta chain derives from a study of persistence of HIV-infected CD4 T cells. Turning to this clone: Its antigen is as yet unknown.

Per the germline V gene, CDR1 is GTSNPN and CDR2 is SVGIG (reference sequence). This CDR3 contains 12 residues. V gave up 4 bases and J gave up 8 bases, with 14 bases separating them. Lysates of CMV-infected fibroblasts at approximately 10 ug/mL stimulated these cells. Responding CD4+ T cells were sorted by upregulation of both CD40 ligand and CD69. Suppressive ART was started during chronic HIV-1 infection in these adults. Study findings and constraints: Degenerate expanded CDR3beta sequences were enriched among CMV- and Gag-responding cells. Compared with CD3/CD28-stimulated cells, CMV- and Gag-responding cells showed lower TCRbeta richness. The rare CMV-responding cells with HIV-1 proviruses were not separately TCR-sequenced.

Sequencing used immunoSEQ version 4 in survey mode. This table comes from immunoSEQ multiplex PCR, and its TCRdb copy is limited to in-frame clones, with some not included. The sample carries approximately 20,000 clones, about 80% recorded once. Source: CD4+ T cells sorted from PBMCs after approximately 20-hour stimulation, taken from a patient who received antiretroviral therapy. The chain uses TRBV30 and TRBJ1-2; D unclear. This clonotype was sampled from an adult man with HIV who was CMV-seropositive. This chain's CDR3 is CAWNGFHLGYTF. The CDR3 DNA reads as TGTGCCTGGAACGGCTTTCACCTAGGCTACACCTTC.